These T cell receptor beta chains were read from a single sample in a study of blood T cells in healthy people across ages. One entry per CDR3 protein results from TCRdb running MiXCR on the 5' RACE reads. The sample records about 640,000 distinct CDR3 sequences, roughly 53% being singletons. Material: blood. All receptors come from a man aged 55 to 70 in good health. Each CDR3 is given without its conserved first and last residue. Fields, in order: J gene, V gene, CDR3 protein.

>TRBJ2-1|TRBV4-1
ASSQVFRGRGEQF
>-|TRBV29-1
SVRGTYEQY
>TRBJ2-1|TRBV11-3
ASSDRDRGNNEQF
>TRBJ2-4|TRBV29-1
SVETTGVSIQY
>TRBJ2-3|TRBV15
ATSRDQVTQY
>TRBJ2-5|TRBV9
ASSVGEGTQY
>TRBJ1-5|TRBV20-1
SAPRDGLQPQH
>TRBJ2-3|TRBV4-1
ASSQDQWGGGDTQY
>TRBJ2-3|TRBV2
ASSGPGTRADTQY
>TRBJ1-3|TRBV29-1
RNTYSGNTIY
>TRBJ2-5|TRBV14
ASSRGLAGFKETQY
>TRBJ2-5|TRBV5-1
ASSLTSHQETQY
>TRBJ2-5|TRBV20-1
SARDQSSRETQY
>TRBJ2-3|TRBV9
ASSDRLAGVSDTQY
>TRBJ2-5|TRBV20-1
SARALRETQY
>TRBJ2-3|TRBV4-2
ASSQRAGGHRTDTQY
>TRBJ2-3|TRBV5-1
ASSFGGPTDTQY
>TRBJ1-4|TRBV3-1
ASSQGGNEKLF